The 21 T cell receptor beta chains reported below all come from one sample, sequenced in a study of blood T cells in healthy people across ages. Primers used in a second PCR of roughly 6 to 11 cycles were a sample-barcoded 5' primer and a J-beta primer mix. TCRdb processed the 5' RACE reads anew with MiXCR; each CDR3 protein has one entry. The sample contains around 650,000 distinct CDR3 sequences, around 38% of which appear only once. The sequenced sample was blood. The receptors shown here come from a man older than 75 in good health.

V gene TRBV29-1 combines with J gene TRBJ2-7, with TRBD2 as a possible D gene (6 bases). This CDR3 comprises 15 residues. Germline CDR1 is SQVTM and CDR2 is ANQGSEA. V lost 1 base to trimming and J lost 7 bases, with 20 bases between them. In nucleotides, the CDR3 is TGCAGCGTTGAAGGGGCGGGACCTGGGTACAATGAGCAGTACTTC. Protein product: CSVEGAGPGYNEQYF.

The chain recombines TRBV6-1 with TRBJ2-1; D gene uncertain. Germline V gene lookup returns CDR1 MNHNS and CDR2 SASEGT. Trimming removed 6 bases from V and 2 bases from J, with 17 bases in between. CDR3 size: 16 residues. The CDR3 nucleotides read TGTGCCAGCAGCTCCTCCGGTGGGCCAGCCTACAATGAGCAGTTCTTC. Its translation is CASSSSGGPAYNEQFF.

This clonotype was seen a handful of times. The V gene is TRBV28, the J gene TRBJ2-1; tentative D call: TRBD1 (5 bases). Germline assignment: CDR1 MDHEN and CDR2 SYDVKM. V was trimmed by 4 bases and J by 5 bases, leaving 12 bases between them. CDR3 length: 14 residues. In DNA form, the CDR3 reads TGTGCCAGCAGTTCGACAGCGACTCACAATGAGCAGTTCTTC. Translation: CASSSTATHNEQFF.

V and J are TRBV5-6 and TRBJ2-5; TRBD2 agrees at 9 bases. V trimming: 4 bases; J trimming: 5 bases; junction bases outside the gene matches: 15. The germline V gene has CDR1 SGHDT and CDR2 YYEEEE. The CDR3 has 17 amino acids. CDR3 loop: CASSLSDAGGSRETQYF. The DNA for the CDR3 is TGTGCCAGCAGCCTATCAGATGCGGGGGGGTCACGGGAGACCCAGTACTTC.

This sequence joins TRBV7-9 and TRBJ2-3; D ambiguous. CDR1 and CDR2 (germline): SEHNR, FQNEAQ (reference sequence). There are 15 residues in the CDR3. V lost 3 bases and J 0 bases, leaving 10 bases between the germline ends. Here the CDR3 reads CASSFEPSSTDTQYF. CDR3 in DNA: TGTGCCAGCAGCTTCGAGCCCTCTAGCACAGATACGCAGTATTTT.

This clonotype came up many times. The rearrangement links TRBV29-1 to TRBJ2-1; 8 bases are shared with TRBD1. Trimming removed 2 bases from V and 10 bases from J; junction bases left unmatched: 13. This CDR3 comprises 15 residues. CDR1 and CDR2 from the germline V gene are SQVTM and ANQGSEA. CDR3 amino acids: CSVETGQGRFREQFF. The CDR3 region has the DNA TGCAGCGTTGAAACCGGACAGGGTCGTTTTAGGGAGCAGTTCTTC.

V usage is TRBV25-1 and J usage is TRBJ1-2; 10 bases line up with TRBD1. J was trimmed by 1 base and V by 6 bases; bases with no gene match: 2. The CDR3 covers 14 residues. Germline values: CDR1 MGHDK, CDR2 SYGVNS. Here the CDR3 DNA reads TGTGCCAGCAGGACAGGGGGCGATAACTATGGCTACACCTTC. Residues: CASRTGGDNYGYTF.

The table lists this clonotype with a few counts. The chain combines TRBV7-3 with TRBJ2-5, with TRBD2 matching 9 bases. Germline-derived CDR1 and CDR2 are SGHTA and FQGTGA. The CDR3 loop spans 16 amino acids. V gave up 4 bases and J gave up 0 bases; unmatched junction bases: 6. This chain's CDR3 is CASSSGASGDQETQYF. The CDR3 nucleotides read TGTGCCAGCAGCTCGGGGGCTAGCGGGGACCAAGAGACCCAGTACTTC.

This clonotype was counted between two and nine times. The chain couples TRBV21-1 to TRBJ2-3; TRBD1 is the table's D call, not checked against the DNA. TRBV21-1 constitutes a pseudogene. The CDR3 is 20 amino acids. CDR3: CASSNGGLCLPGYSTDTQYF. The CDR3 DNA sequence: TGTGCCAGCAGCAACGGCGGCCTGTGTTTACCAGGATATAGCACAGATACGCAGTATTTT.

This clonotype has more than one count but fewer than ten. CDR3 region: CSVNRQVGRETQYF. DNA for the CDR3: TGCAGCGTGAATCGACAGGTGGGGCGAGAGACCCAGTACTTC. The J gene is TRBJ2-5, the V gene TRBV29-1; weak D call: TRBD1 (6 bases). This CDR3 spans 14 amino acids. Germline lookup yields CDR1 SQVTM and CDR2 ANQGSEA. V lost 6 bases to trimming and J lost 4 bases, with 18 bases between them.

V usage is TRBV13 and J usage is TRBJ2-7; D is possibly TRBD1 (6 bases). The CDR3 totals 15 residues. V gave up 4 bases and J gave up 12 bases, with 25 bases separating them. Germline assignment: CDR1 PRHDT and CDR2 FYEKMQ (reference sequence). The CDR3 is CASSSTTGREETRYF. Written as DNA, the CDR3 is TGTGCCAGCAGCTCGACGACAGGACGAGAAGAGACCCGGTACTTC.

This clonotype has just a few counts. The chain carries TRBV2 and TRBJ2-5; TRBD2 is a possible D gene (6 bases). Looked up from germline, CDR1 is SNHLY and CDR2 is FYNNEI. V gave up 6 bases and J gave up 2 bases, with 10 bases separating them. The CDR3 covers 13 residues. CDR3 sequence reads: CASRRSGQETQYF. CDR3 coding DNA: TGTGCCAGCAGACGGAGCGGGCAAGAGACCCAGTACTTC.

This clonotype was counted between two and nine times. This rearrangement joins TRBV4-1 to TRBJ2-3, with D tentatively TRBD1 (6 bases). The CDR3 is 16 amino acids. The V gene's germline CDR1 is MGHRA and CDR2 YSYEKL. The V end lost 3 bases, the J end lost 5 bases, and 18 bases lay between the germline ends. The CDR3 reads CASSQTTTGSRDTQYF. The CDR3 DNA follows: TGCGCCAGCAGCCAGACCACAACAGGGAGTAGAGATACGCAGTATTTT.

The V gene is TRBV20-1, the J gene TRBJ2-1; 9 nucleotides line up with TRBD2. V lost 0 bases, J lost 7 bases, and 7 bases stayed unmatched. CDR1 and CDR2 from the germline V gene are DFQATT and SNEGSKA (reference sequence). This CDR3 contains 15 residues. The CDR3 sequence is CSARDPSGGMNEQFF. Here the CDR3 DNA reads TGCAGTGCTAGAGATCCCAGCGGGGGGATGAATGAGCAGTTCTTC.

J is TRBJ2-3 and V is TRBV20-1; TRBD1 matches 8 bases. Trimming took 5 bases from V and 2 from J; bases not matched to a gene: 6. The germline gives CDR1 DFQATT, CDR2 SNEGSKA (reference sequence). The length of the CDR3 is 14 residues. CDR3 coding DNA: TGCAGTGCTCAGGGGGCGGTTAACACAGATACGCAGTATTTT. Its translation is CSAQGAVNTDTQYF.

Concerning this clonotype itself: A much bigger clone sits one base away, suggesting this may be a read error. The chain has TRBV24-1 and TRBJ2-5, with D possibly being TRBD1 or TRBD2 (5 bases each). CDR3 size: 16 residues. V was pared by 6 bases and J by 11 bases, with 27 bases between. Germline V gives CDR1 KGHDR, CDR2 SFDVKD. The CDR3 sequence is CATSTRPRDHYNKQYF. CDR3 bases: TGTGCCACCAGTACCAGGCCCAGGGACCACTACAATAAGCAGTACTTC.

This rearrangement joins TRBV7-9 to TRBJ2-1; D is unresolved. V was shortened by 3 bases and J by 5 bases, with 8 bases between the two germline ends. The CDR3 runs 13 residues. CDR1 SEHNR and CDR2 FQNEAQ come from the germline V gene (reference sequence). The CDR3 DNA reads TGTGCCAGCAGCTTCGGCAGGAACAATGAGCAGTTCTTC. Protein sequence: CASSFGRNNEQFF.

CDR3 bases: TGTGCCAGCAGTGAAGCCCAGGGTGCGTTCTTC. This gives the protein CASSEAQGAFF. V and J are TRBV6-1 and TRBJ2-1, with D perhaps matching TRBD1 (5 bases). The CDR3 is 11 amino acids. Per the germline V gene, CDR1 is MNHNS and CDR2 is SASEGT. V was trimmed by 0 bases and J by 15 bases, leaving 9 bases between them.

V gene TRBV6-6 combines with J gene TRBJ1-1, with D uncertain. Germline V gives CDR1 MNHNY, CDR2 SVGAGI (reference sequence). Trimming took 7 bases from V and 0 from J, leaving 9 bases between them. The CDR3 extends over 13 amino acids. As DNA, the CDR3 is TGTGCCAGCACTATCCAACTGAACACTGAAGCTTTCTTT. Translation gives CASTIQLNTEAFF.

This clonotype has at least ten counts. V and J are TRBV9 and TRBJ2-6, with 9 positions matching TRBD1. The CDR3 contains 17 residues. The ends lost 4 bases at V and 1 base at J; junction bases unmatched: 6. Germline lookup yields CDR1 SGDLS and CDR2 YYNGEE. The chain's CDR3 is CASSKGQGGSGANVLTF. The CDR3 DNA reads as TGTGCCAGCAGCAAGGGACAGGGAGGTTCTGGGGCCAACGTCCTGACTTTC.

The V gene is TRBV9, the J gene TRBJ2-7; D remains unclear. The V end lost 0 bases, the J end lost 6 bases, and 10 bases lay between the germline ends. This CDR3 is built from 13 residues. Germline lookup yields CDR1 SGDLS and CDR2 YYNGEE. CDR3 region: CASSVGALSEQYF. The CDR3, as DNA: TGTGCCAGCAGCGTAGGGGCCTTAAGCGAGCAGTACTTC. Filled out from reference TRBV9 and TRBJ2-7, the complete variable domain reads DSGVTQTPKHLITATGQRVTLRCSPRSGDLSVYWYQQSLDQGLQFLIQYYNGEERAKGNILERFSAQQFPDLHSELNLSSLELGDSALYFCASSVGALSEQYFGPGTRLTVT.